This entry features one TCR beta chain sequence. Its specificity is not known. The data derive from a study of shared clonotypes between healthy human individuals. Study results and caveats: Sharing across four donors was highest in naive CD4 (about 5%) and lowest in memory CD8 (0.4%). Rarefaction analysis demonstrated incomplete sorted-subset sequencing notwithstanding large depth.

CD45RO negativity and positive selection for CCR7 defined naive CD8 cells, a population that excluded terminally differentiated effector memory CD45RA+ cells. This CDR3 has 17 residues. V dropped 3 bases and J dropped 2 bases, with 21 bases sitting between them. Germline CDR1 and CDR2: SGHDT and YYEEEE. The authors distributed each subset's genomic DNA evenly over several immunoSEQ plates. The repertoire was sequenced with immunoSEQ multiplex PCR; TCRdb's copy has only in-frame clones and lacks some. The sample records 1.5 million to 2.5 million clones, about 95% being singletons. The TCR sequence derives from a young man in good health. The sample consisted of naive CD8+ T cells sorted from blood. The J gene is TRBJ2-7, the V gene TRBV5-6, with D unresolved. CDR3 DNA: TGTGCCAGCAGCTCTCCCCATATCATAGAGGTCACCTACGAGCAGTACTTC. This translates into CASSSPHIIEVTYEQYF.